This TCR beta chain was profiled in a study of blood T cell repertoires in COVID-19. Study as a whole: COVID-19 samples, acute and convalescent, were from the United States, Italy and Spain. The analysed material was cDNA or gDNA that came from T cells, B-cell-depleted T cells, or PBMCs.

Germline assignment: CDR1 KGHSH and CDR2 LQKENI. V lost 3 bases to trimming and J lost 1 base, with 12 bases between them. The CDR3 runs 15 residues. How the authors handled the data: Reference gene primer amplification gave nucleated cell count estimates. TCRdb keeps only in-frame clones here, not all; method: immunoSEQ multiplex PCR. The V and J calls and the clone size are those of that table, but D and trimming were determined from the DNA. The sample yields some 240,000 clones, over 80% seen once. The clonotype originates from a woman aged 40 to 50 who had recovered from COVID-19. This chain joins TRBV18 and TRBJ1-1, with D possibly being TRBD1 (5 bases). The sample taken for sequencing was peripheral blood. CDR3 sequence (DNA): TGTGCCAGCTCACCCCGACAGATCGAGAACACTGAAGCTTTCTTT. Its translation: CASSPRQIENTEAFF.